The table lists the clone carrying this TCR beta chain with a count of one. What it binds is not known. The immunoSEQ assay was v3. Each library reached 1.5 million to 2.5 million read pairs, or roughly 5-6.5 million at deep level. Sequenced by immunoSEQ multiplex PCR; TCRdb stores in-frame clones only, minus some. Among under 65,000 clones, 81% were seen once, and the ten largest hold roughly 3%. V gave up 5 bases and J gave up 6 bases; unmatched junction bases: 7. The germline gives CDR1 MGHDK, CDR2 SYGVNS. This CDR3 spans 14 amino acids. This specimen belongs to a study of TIL therapy for anti-PD-1-resistant metastatic lung cancer. Background on the study: Patients had a median age of approximately 57 years (range 38-75).

Time point of the sample: pre-treatment sample, taken before nivolumab and TIL therapy. Stage 4 NSCLC adults joined between October 2017 and 2020. Study outcomes and limitations: The cohort had more treatment-naive, never-smoker and oncogene-addicted patients than typical.

This chain links TRBV25-1 with TRBJ2-1; TRBD1 matches 7 bases. The starting material was blood, obtained at baseline. This TCR derives from a person between 30 and 80 years old with non-small cell lung cancer. Written as DNA, the CDR3 is TGTGCCAGCAGTCTAGGGGGCACAATCAATGAGCAGTTCTTC. As protein: CASSLGGTINEQFF.